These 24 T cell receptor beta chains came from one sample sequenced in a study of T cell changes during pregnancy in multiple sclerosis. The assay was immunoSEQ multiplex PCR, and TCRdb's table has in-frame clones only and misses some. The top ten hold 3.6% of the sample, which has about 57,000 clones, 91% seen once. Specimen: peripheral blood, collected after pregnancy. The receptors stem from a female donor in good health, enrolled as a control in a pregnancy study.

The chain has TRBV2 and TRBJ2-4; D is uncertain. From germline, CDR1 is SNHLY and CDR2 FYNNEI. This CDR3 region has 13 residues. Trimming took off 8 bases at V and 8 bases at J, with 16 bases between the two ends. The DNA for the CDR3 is TGTGCCAGCCGTTTACTGCTCCAGGACATTCAGTACTTC. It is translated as CASRLLLQDIQYF. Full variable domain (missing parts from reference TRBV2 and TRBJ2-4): EPEVTQTPSHQVTQMGQEVILRCVPISNHLYFYWYRQILGQKVEFLVSFYNNEISEKSEIFDDQFSVERPDGSNFTLKIRSTKLEDSAMYFCASRLLLQDIQYFGAGTRLSVL.

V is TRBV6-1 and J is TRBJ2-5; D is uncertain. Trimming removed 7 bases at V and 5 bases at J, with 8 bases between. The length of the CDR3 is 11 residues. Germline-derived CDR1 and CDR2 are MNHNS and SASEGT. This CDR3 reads CASTFRETQYF. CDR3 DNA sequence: TGTGCCAGCACATTCAGGGAGACCCAGTACTTC.

Written as DNA, the CDR3 is TGCGCCAGCAGCTTATGGACAGGAATCTCCTACGAGCAGTACTTC. It is translated as CASSLWTGISYEQYF. This rearrangement joins TRBV5-1 to TRBJ2-7; 7 nucleotides line up with TRBD1. The CDR3 loop spans 15 amino acids. The V gene end was trimmed by 2 bases and the J gene end by 0 bases; junction bases not matched to a gene: 5. Germline V CDR1 and CDR2: SGHRS, YFSETQ.

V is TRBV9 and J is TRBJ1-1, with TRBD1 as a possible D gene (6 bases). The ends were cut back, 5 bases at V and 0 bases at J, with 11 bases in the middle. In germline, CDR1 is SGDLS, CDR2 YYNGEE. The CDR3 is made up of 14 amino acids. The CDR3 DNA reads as TGTGCCAGCAGTACGGGACATATGAACACTGAAGCTTTCTTT. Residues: CASSTGHMNTEAFF.

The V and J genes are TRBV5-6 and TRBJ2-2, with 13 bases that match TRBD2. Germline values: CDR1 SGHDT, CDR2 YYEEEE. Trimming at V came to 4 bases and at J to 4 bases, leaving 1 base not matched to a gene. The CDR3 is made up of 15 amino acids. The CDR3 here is CASSGLAGVTGELFF. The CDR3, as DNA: TGTGCCAGCAGCGGACTAGCGGGAGTCACCGGGGAGCTGTTTTTT.

In DNA, the CDR3 is TGTGCCAGCACGAGGGACTACCTAAACGTTAATTCACCCCTCCACTTT. Amino acids: CASTRDYLNVNSPLHF. This sequence joins TRBV2 and TRBJ1-6, with D maybe TRBD1 (5 bases). Germline CDR1 SNHLY, CDR2 FYNNEI. The CDR3 totals 16 residues. Trimming took 7 bases from V and 6 from J, leaving 19 bases between them.

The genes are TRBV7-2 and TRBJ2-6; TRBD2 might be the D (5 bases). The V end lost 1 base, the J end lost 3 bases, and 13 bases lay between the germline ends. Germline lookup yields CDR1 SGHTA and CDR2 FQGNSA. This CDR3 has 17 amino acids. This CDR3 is CASSLGSRASGANVLTF. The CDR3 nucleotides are TGTGCCAGCAGCTTAGGGTCGAGGGCCAGTGGGGCCAACGTCCTGACTTTC.

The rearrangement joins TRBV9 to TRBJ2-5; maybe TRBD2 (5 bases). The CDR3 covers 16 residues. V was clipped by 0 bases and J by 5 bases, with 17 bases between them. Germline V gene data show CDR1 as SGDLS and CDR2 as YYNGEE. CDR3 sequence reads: CASSVATGRREETQYF. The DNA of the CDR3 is TGTGCCAGCAGCGTAGCTACGGGAAGAAGGGAGGAGACCCAGTACTTC.

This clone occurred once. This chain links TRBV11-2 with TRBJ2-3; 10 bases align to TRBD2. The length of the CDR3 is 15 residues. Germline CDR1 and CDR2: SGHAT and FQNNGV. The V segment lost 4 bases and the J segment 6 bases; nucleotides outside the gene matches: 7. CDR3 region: CASSSSGRASDTQYF. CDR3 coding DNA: TGTGCCAGCAGCTCCAGCGGGAGGGCCTCTGATACGCAGTATTTT.

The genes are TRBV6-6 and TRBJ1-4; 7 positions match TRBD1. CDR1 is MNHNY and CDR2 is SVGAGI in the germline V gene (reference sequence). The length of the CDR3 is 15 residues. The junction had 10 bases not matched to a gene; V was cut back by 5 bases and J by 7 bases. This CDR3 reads CASSAHEGAGEKLFF. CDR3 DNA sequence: TGTGCCAGCAGTGCCCACGAGGGGGCTGGTGAAAAACTGTTTTTT.

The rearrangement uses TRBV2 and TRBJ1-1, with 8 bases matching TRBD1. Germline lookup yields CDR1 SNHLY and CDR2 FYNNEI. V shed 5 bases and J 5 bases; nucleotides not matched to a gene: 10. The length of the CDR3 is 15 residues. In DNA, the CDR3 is TGTGCCAGCAGTACCCGGACAGGGATCGGTACTGAAGCTTTCTTT. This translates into CASSTRTGIGTEAFF.

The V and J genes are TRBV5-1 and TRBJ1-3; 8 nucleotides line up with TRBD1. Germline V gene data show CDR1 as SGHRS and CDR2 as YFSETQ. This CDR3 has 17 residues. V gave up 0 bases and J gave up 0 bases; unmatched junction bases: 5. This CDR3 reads CASSLEFGQGSGNTIYF. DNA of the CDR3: TGCGCCAGCAGCTTGGAGTTTGGACAGGGCTCTGGAAACACCATATATTTT.

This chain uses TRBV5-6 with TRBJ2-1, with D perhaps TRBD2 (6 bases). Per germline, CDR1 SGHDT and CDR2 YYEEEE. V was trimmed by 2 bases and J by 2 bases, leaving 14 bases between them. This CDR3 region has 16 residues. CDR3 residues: CASSFRRGLPYNEQFF. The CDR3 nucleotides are TGTGCCAGCAGCTTTAGGCGGGGACTGCCCTACAATGAGCAGTTCTTC.

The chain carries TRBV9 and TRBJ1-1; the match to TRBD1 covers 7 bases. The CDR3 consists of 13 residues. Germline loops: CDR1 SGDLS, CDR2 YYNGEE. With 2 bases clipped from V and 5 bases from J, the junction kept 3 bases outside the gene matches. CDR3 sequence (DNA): TGTGCCAGCAGCGTCCAGGGGGAAACTGAAGCTTTCTTT. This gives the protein CASSVQGETEAFF.

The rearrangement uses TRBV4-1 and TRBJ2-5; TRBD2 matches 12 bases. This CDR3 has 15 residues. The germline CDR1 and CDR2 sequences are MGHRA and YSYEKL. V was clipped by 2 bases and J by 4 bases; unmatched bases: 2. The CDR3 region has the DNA TGCGCCAGCAGCCAAACGGGACTAGCGGGAGAGACCCAGTACTTC. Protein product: CASSQTGLAGETQYF.

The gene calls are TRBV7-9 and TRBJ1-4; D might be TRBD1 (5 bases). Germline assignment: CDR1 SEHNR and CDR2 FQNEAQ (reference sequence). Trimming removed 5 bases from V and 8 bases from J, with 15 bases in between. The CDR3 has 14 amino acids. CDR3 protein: CASSTYGGSEKLFF. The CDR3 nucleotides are TGTGCCAGCAGCACCTATGGGGGGTCAGAAAAACTGTTTTTT.

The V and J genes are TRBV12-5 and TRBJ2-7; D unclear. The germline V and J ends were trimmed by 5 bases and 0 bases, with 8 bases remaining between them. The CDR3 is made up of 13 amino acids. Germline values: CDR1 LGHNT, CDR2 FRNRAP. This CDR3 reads CASGRESSYEQYF. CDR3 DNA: TGTGCTAGTGGTCGTGAGAGCTCCTACGAGCAGTACTTC.

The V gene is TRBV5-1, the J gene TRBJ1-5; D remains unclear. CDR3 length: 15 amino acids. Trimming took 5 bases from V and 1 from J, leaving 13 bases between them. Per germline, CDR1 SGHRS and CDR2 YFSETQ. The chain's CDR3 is CASSLGGLSNQPQHF. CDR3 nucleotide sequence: TGCGCCAGCAGTCTTGGAGGGTTGAGCAATCAGCCCCAGCATTTT.

The CDR3 nucleotides read TGTGCCATCAGTCGGGACAGGGAAAAGGGTGAGCAGTTCTTC. This codes for CAISRDREKGEQFF. J is TRBJ2-1 and V is TRBV10-3; 9 bases align to TRBD1. V lost 5 bases to trimming and J lost 9 bases; unmatched junction nucleotides: 8. The CDR3 is 14 amino acids. The germline V gene encodes CDR1 ENHRY and CDR2 SYGVKD.

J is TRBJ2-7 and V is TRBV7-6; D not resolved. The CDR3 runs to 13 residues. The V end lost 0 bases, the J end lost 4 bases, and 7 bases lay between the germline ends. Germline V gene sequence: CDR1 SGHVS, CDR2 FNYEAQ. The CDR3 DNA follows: TGTGCCAGCAGCTTAGCCAGTAATTACGAGCAGTACTTC. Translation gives CASSLASNYEQYF.

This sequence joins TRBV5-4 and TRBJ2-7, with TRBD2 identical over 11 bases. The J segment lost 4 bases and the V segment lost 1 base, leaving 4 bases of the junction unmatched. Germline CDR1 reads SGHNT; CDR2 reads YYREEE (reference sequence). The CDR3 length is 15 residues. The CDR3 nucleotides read TGTGCCAGCAGCTTGAGGTCTAGCGGGAGGTACGAGCAGTACTTC. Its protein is CASSLRSSGRYEQYF.

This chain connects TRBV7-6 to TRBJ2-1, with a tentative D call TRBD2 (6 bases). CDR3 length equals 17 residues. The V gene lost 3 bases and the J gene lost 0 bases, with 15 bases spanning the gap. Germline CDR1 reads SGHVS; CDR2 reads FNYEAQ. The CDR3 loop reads CASSFNLALSSYNEQFF. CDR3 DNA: TGTGCCAGCAGCTTTAACCTAGCGCTGAGCTCCTACAATGAGCAGTTCTTC.

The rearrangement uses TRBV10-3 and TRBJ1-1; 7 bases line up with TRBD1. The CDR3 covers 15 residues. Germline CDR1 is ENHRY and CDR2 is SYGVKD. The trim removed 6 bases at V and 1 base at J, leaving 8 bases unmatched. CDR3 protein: CAISLTGAENTEAFF. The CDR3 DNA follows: TGTGCCATCAGCCTTACAGGGGCGGAGAACACTGAAGCTTTCTTT.

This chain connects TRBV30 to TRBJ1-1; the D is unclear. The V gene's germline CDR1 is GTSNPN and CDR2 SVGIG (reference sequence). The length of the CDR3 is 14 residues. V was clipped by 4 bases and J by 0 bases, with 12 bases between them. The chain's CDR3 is CAWTLLTLNTEAFF. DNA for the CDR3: TGTGCCTGGACCCTTCTTACACTGAACACTGAAGCTTTCTTT.